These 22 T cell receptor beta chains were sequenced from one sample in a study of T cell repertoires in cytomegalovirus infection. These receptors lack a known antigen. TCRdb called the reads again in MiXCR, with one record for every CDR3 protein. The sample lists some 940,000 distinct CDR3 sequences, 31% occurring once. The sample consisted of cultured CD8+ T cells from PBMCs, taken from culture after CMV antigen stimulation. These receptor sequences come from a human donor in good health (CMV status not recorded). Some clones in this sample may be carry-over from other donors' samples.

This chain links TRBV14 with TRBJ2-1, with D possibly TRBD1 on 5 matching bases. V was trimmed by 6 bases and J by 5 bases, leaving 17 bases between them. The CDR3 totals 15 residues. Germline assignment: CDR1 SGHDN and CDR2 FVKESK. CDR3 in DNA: TGTGCCAGCAGTACAGGACCAGGTTGGGACAATGAGCAGTTCTTC. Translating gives CASSTGPGWDNEQFF.

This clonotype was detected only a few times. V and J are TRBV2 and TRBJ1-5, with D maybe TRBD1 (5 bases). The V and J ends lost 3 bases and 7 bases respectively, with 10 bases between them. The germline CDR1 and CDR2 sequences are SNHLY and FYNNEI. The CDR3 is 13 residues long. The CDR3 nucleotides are TGTGCCAGCAGTGACAGGGATGGGCAGCCCCAGCATTTT. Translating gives CASSDRDGQPQHF.

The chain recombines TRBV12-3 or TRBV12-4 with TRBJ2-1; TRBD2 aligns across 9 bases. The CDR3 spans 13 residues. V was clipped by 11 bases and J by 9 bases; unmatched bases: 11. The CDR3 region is CAGMLAGWGEQFF. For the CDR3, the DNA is TGTGCCGGCATGCTAGCGGGGTGGGGTGAGCAGTTCTTC.

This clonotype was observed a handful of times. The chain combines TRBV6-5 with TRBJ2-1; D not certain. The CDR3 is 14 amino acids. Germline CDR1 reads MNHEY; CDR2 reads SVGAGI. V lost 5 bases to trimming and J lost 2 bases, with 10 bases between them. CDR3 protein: CASSKHLAYNEQFF. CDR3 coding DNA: TGTGCCAGCAGTAAACACCTTGCCTACAATGAGCAGTTCTTC.

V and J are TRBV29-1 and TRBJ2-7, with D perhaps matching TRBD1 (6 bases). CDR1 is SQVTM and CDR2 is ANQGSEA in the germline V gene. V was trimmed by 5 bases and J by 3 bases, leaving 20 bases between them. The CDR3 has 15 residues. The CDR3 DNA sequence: TGCAGCGTTACCACAGGGAAACCGATTTTCTACGAGCAGTACGTC. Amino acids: CSVTTGKPIFYEQYV.

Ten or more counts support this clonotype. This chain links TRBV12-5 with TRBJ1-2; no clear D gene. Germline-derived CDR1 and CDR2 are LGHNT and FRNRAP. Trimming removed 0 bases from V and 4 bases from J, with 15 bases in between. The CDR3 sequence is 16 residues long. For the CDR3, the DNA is TGTGCTAGTGGTTTGGTTATCAGCCGGCTTATCTATGGCTACACCTTC. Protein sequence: CASGLVISRLIYGYTF.

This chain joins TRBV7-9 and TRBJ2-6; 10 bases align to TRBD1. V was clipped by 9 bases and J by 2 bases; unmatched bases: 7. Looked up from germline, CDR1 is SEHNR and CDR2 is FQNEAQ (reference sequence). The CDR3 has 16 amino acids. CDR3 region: CARPGTGVTGANVLTF. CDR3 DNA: TGTGCCAGACCAGGGACAGGGGTCACTGGGGCCAACGTCCTGACTTTC.

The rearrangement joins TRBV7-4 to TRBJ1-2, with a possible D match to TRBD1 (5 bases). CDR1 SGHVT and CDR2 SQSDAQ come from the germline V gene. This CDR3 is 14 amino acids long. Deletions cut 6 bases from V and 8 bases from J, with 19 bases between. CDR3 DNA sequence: TGTGCCAGCAGTCCGGGGGAACGACCGCGGGGCTACACCTTC. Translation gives CASSPGERPRGYTF.

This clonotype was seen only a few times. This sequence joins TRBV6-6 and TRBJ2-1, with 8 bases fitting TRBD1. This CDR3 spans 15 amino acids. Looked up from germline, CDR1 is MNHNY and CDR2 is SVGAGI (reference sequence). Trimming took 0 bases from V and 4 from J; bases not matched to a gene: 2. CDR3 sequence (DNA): TGTGCCAGCAGTTACTCGACAGGGGATTACAATGAGCAGTTCTTC. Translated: CASSYSTGDYNEQFF.

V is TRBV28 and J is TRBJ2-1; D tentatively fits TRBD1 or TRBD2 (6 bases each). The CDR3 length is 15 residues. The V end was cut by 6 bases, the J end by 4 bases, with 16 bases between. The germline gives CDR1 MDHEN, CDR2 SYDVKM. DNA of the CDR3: TGTGCCAGCAGCTTGGGGGCAGGGAGGTACAATGAGCAGTTCTTC. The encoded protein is CASSLGAGRYNEQFF.

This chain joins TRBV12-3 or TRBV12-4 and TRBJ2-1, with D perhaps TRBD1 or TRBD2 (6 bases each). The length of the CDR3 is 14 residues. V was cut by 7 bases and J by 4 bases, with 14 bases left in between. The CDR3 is CASTQRGEYNEQFF. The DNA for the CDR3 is TGTGCCAGCACCCAGAGGGGGGAATACAATGAGCAGTTCTTC.

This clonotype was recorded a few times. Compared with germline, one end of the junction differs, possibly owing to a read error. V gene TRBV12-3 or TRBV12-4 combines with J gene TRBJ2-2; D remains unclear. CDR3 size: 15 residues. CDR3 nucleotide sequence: TGTGCCAACAGTTTCGTGGGTCTGAACACCGGGGAGCTGTTTTTT. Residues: CANSFVGLNTGELFF.

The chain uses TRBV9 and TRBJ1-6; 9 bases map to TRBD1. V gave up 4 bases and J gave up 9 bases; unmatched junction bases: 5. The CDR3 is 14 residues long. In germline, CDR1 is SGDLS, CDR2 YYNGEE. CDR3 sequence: CASSYGTGSSPLHF. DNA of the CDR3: TGTGCCAGCAGCTACGGGACAGGGAGTTCACCCCTCCACTTT. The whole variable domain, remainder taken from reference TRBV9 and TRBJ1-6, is DSGVTQTPKHLITATGQRVTLRCSPRSGDLSVYWYQQSLDQGLQFLIQYYNGEERAKGNILERFSAQQFPDLHSELNLSSLELGDSALYFCASSYGTGSSPLHFGNGTRLTVT.

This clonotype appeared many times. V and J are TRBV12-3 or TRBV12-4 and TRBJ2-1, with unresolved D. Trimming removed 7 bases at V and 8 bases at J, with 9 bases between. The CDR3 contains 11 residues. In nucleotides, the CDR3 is TGTGCCAGCACCCAGACCCATGAGCAGTTCTTC. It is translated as CASTQTHEQFF.

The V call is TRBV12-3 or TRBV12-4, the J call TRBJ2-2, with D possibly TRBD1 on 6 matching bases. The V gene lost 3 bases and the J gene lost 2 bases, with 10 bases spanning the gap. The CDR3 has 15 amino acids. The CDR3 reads CASSLWGLNTGELFF. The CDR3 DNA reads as TGTGCCAGCAGTTTGTGGGGGCTAAACACCGGGGAGCTGTTTTTT.

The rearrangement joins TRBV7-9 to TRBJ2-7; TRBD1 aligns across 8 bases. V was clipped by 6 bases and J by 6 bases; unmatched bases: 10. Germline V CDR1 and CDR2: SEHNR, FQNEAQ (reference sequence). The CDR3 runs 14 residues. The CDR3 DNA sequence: TGTGCCAGCAGTCATGGGACAGGCCATGGCGAGCAGTACGTC. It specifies CASSHGTGHGEQYV.

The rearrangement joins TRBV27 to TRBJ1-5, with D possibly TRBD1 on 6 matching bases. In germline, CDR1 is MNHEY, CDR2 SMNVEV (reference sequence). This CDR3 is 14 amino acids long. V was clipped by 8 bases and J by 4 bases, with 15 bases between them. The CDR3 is CASASGQTNQPQHF. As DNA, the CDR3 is TGTGCCAGCGCTTCCGGACAGACTAATCAGCCCCAGCATTTT.

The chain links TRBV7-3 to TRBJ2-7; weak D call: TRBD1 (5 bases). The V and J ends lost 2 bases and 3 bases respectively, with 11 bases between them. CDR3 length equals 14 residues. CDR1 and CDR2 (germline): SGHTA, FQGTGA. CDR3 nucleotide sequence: TGTGCCAGCAGCTTACTGGGGCCAAGCTACGAGCAGTACTTC. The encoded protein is CASSLLGPSYEQYF.

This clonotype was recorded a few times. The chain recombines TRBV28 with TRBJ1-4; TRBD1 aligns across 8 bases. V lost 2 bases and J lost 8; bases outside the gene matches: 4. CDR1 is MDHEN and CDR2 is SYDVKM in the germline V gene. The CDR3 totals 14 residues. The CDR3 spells CASSLGRGQEKLFF. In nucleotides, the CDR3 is TGTGCCAGCAGTTTAGGCAGGGGGCAGGAAAAACTGTTTTTT.

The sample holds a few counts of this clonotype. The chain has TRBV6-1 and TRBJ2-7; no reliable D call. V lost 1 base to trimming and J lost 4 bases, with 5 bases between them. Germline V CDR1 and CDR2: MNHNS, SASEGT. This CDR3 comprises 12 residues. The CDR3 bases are TGTGCCAGCAGTGAAGGGTCTTACGAGCAGTACTTC. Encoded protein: CASSEGSYEQYF.

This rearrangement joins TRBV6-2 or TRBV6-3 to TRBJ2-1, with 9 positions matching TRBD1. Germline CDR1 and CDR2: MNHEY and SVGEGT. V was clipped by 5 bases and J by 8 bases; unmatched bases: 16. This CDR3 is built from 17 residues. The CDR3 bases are TGTGCCAGCAGTAACTTCTGGGGACAGGGCGATGGGGATGAGCAGTTCTTC. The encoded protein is CASSNFWGQGDGDEQFF.

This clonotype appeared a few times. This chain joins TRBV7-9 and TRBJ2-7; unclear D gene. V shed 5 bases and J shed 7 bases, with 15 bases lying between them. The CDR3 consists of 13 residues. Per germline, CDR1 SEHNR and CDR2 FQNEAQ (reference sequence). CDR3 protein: CASSQSRILEQYF. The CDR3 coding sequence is TGTGCCAGCAGCCAATCGCGGATCCTTGAGCAGTACTTC.